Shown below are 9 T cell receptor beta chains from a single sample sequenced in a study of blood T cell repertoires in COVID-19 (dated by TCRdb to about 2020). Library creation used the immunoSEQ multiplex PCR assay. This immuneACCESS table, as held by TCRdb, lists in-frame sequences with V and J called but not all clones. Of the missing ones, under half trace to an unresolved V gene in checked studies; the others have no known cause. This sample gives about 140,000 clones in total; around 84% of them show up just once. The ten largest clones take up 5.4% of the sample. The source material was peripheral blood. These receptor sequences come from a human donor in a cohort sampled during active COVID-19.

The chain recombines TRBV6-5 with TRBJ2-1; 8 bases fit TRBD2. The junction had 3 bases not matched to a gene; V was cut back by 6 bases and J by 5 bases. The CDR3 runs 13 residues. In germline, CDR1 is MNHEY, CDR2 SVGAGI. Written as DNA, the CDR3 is TGTGCCAGCAGCGGACTAGCCCACAATGAGCAGTTCTTC. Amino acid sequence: CASSGLAHNEQFF.

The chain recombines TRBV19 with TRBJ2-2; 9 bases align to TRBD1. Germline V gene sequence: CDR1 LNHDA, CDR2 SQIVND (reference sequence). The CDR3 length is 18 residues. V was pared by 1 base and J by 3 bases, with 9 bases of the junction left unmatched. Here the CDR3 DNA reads TGTGCCAGTAGTATAGCCGGGACAGGGATCCCTCACACCGGGGAGCTGTTTTTT. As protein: CASSIAGTGIPHTGELFF. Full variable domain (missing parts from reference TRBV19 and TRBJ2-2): DGGITQSPKYLFRKEGQNVTLSCEQNLNHDAMYWYRQDPGQGLRLIYYSQIVNDFQKGDIAEGYSVSREKKESFPLTVTSAQKNPTAFYLCASSIAGTGIPHTGELFFGEGSRLTVL.

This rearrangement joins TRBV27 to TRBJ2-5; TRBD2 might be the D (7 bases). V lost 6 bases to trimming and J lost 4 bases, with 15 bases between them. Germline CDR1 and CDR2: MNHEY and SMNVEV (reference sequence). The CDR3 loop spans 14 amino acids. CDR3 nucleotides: TGTGCCAGCAGCGCCCTGAGGGGGGGAGAGACCCAGTACTTC. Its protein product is CASSALRGGETQYF.

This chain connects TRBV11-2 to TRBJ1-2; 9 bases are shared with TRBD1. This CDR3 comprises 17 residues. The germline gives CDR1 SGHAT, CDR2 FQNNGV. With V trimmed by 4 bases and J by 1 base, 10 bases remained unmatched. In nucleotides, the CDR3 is TGTGCCAGCAGCTCTGCCGGACAGGGGATTCTTAACTATGGCTACACCTTC. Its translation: CASSSAGQGILNYGYTF. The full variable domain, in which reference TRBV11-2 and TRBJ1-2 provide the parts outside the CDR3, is EAGVAQSPRYKIIEKRQSVAFWCNPISGHATLYWYQQILGQGPKLLIQFQNNGVVDDSQLPKDRFSAERLKGVDSTLKIQPAKLEDSAVYLCASSSAGQGILNYGYTFGSGTRLTVV.

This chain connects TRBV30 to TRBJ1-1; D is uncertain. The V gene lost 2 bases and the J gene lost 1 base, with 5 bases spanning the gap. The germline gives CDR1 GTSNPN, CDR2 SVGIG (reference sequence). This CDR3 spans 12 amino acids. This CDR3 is CAWSQWNTEAFF. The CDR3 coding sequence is TGTGCCTGGAGTCAATGGAACACTGAAGCTTTCTTT.

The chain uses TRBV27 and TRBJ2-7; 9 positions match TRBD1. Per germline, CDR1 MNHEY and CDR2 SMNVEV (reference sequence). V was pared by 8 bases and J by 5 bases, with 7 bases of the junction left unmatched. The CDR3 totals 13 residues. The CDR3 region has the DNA TGTGCCAGCCAGGGACAGGGTCCCCACGAGCAGTACTTC. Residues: CASQGQGPHEQYF.

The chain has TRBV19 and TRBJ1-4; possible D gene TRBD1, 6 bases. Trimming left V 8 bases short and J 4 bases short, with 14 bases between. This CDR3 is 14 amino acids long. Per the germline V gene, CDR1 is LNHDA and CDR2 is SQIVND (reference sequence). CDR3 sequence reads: CASGGRSYNEKLFF. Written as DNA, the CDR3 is TGTGCCAGTGGGGGCCGCTCCTATAATGAAAAACTGTTTTTT.

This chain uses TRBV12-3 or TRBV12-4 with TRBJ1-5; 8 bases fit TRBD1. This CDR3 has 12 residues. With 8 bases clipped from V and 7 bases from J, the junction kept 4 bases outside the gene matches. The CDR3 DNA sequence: TGTGCCAGCCAGGGGGCTCAGCAGCCCCAGCATTTT. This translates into CASQGAQQPQHF.

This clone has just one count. The CDR3 coding sequence is TGTGCCAGCAGCCCCCGTCCTAATGAAAAACTGTTTTTT. Its translation is CASSPRPNEKLFF. This chain uses TRBV5-4 with TRBJ1-4; D not resolved. V dropped 4 bases and J dropped 3 bases, with 7 bases sitting between them. CDR1 and CDR2 from the germline V gene are SGHNT and YYREEE (reference sequence). CDR3 size: 13 residues.